This T cell receptor (beta chain) was documented in a study of regulatory T cells in long-lasting Graves disease. Study as a whole: Over-5-year antithyroid drug use with positive TSH receptor antibodies defined persistent Graves' disease in the study.

Concerning this clonotype itself: A much more abundant neighbour one base away suggests this may be a read error.

The CDR3 runs to 14 residues. CDR1 MDHEN and CDR2 SYDVKM come from the germline V gene. The authors built TCR beta libraries using iRepertoire HTBI primers and Arm-PCR of CDR3 regions. TCRdb reanalysed the multiplex PCR reads using MiXCR and keeps one entry per CDR3 protein. The sample contains 500,000 to 700,000 distinct CDR3 sequences, around 30% of which appear only once. Stated time point: persistent/refractory GD, antithyroid drugs over 5 years with positive TRAb. There was RNA extracted from PBMCs, and the TCR library was made from it. The guidelines of the American Thyroid Association were the basis for diagnosing Graves' disease.

V gene TRBV28 combines with J gene TRBJ2-5; weak D call: TRBD1 (6 bases). This specimen consisted of peripheral blood mononuclear cells (PBMCs), obtained when the disease was refractory, from a patient treated with antithyroid drugs. The clonotype was recovered from a female donor with Graves disease. CDR3 nucleotides: TGTGTCAGCAGTTTACTAATCACAGGGGAGACCCAGTACTTC. This sequence encodes CVSSLLITGETQYF. Complete variable domain (other parts from reference TRBV28 and TRBJ2-5): DVKVTQSSRYLVKRTGEKVFLECVQDMDHENMFWYRQDPGLGLRLIYFSYDVKMKEKGDIPEGYSVSREKKERFSLILESASTNQTSMYLCVSSLLITGETQYFGPGTRLLVL.